This TCR beta chain was recovered during a study of blood T cells in healthy people across ages. Through a sample-barcoded 5' primer and a J-beta primer mix, a second PCR was run for about 6 to 11 cycles. MiXCR was run by TCRdb on the 5' RACE reads, yielding one entry per CDR3 protein. Among 550,000 to 650,000 distinct CDR3 sequences listed, approximately 26% were seen once. Germline CDR1 reads DFQATT; CDR2 reads SNEGSKA (reference sequence). V lost 0 bases and J lost 2, with 10 bases in between. The CDR3 loop spans 14 amino acids. Only a few counts were recorded for this clonotype. These data also featured in a second study, about T cells of mothers and their children.

The chain recombines TRBV20-1 with TRBJ1-2; D is possibly TRBD1 (6 bases). Input material: blood. This receptor was obtained from a boy aged 2-9 years in good health. The CDR3 protein is CSARDPGGNYGYTF. In nucleotides, the CDR3 is TGCAGTGCTAGAGATCCGGGGGGCAACTATGGCTACACCTTC.